These 29 T cell receptor beta chains originate from one sample sequenced in a study of T cell changes during pregnancy in multiple sclerosis. The method was immunoSEQ multiplex PCR; TCRdb's version includes in-frame clones alone and lacks a portion of them. The sample has about 68,000 clones, about 90% seen once. The material was peripheral blood, obtained in the second trimester of pregnancy. All receptors come from a female donor with multiple sclerosis, enrolled in a pregnancy study.

This chain links TRBV19 with TRBJ1-5; tentatively, D is TRBD1 (5 bases). CDR1 and CDR2 from the germline V gene are LNHDA and SQIVND (reference sequence). The V and J ends lost 6 bases and 10 bases respectively, with 19 bases between them. This CDR3 contains 14 residues. The CDR3 DNA is TGTGCCAGTAGCTCCGGGACTAACTCAGCTCCCCAGCATTTT. Amino acid sequence: CASSSGTNSAPQHF.

The CDR3 nucleotides read TGTGCCAGCAGCCAAGGCGGACAGGGCTACAATGAGCAGTTCTTC. Translating gives CASSQGGQGYNEQFF. This rearrangement joins TRBV7-2 to TRBJ2-1; 8 nucleotides agree with TRBD1. There are 15 residues in the CDR3. Per germline, CDR1 SGHTA and CDR2 FQGNSA. V lost 5 bases, J lost 3 bases, and 6 bases stayed unmatched.

This clone occurred once. The V and J genes are TRBV7-9 and TRBJ2-2, with 8 positions matching TRBD2. Germline values: CDR1 SEHNR, CDR2 FQNEAQ (reference sequence). The CDR3 has 15 residues. Germline trimming cut 11 bases from V and 4 bases from J; bases unmatched to any gene: 12. The CDR3 loop reads CAHGTGGRLTGELFF. The CDR3 region has the DNA TGTGCCCACGGCACGGGGGGGAGGCTCACCGGGGAGCTGTTTTTT. Based on the CDR3 plus reference TRBV7-9 and TRBJ2-2, the full variable domain is DTGVSQNPRHKITKRGQNVTFRCDPISEHNRLYWYRQTLGQGPEFLTYFQNEAQLEKSRLLSDRFSAERPKGSFSTLEIQRTEQGDSAMYLCAHGTGGRLTGELFFGEGSRLTVL.

With regard to this clone: Other DNA sequences from this sample encode an identical CDR3 as well. V gene TRBV30 combines with J gene TRBJ2-7, with TRBD2 matching 7 bases. The CDR3 runs to 12 residues. The V gene end was trimmed by 1 base and the J gene end by 4 bases; junction bases not matched to a gene: 1. Germline-derived CDR1 and CDR2 are GTSNPN and SVGIG (reference sequence). The CDR3 DNA reads TGTGCCTGGAGTGGGGGGGGGTACGAGCAGTACTTC. Protein sequence: CAWSGGGYEQYF. The full variable domain, rest sourced from reference TRBV30 and TRBJ2-7, is SQTIHQWPATLVQPVGSPLSLECTVEGTSNPNLYWYRQAAGRGLQLLFYSVGIGQISSEVPQNLSASRPQDRQFILSSKKLLLSDSGFYLCAWSGGGYEQYFGPGTRLTVT.

This chain links TRBV4-1 with TRBJ1-2, with D maybe TRBD1 (6 bases). CDR3 size: 15 residues. The V end lost 2 bases, the J end lost 0 bases, and 10 bases lay between the germline ends. Germline CDR1 is MGHRA and CDR2 is YSYEKL. This CDR3 reads CASSQWTVANYGYTF. The CDR3 nucleotides read TGCGCCAGCAGCCAATGGACAGTAGCTAACTATGGCTACACCTTC.

In its sample, this clone was seen once. The chain employs TRBV19 and TRBJ1-2; 7 bases match TRBD1. The trim removed 9 bases at V and 2 bases at J, leaving 9 bases unmatched. This CDR3 has 14 residues. Germline V lookup: CDR1 LNHDA, CDR2 SQIVND (reference sequence). The CDR3 DNA reads TGTGCCAGCAGTCCCGGGACAGTGAACTATGGCTACACCTTC. Amino acids: CASSPGTVNYGYTF.

The chain has TRBV5-1 and TRBJ2-7; no clear D gene. Germline V gene lookup returns CDR1 SGHRS and CDR2 YFSETQ. V was trimmed by 1 base and J by 2 bases, leaving 4 bases between them. The CDR3 is made up of 12 amino acids. CDR3 amino acids: CASSLSTYEQYF. The CDR3 nucleotides are TGCGCCAGCAGCTTGTCTACCTACGAGCAGTACTTC. Together with reference TRBV5-1 and TRBJ2-7, the CDR3 gives the full variable domain: KAGVTQTPRYLIKTRGQQVTLSCSPISGHRSVSWYQQTPGQGLQFLFEYFSETQRNKGNFPGRFSGRQFSNSRSEMNVSTLELGDSALYLCASSLSTYEQYFGPGTRLTVT.

The V and J genes are TRBV19 and TRBJ2-3, with a tentative D call TRBD2 (5 bases). The V end was cut by 0 bases, the J end by 0 bases, with 7 bases between. CDR1 LNHDA and CDR2 SQIVND come from the germline V gene (reference sequence). The CDR3 runs 15 residues. CDR3: CASSIDRGSTDTQYF. The CDR3, as DNA: TGTGCCAGTAGTATAGATCGCGGGAGCACAGATACGCAGTATTTT.

DNA for the CDR3: TGTGCCAGCAGTGGAGGACTGGGCTACCCCTATGGCTACACCTTC. This sequence encodes CASSGGLGYPYGYTF. The chain joins TRBV2 to TRBJ1-2; no firm D call. With 4 bases removed from V and 4 bases from J, the gap between germline ends came to 16 bases. This CDR3 comprises 15 residues. Germline CDR1 reads SNHLY; CDR2 reads FYNNEI.

The rearrangement links TRBV5-4 to TRBJ2-6; D perhaps matches TRBD2 (6 bases). CDR1 is SGHNT, CDR2 YYREEE, per germline (reference sequence). This CDR3 is 17 amino acids long. V lost 2 bases and J 0 bases, leaving 12 bases between the germline ends. For the CDR3, the DNA is TGTGCCAGCAGCTTTGGGGGGACTTTCTCTGGGGCCAACGTCCTGACTTTC. Protein: CASSFGGTFSGANVLTF.

CDR3 loop: CSARGGDTQYF. The CDR3 nucleotides are TGCAGTGCTAGGGGGGGGGATACGCAGTATTTT. The rearrangement uses TRBV20-1 and TRBJ2-3, with TRBD2 matching 7 bases. The CDR3 spans 11 residues. Germline-derived CDR1 and CDR2 are DFQATT and SNEGSKA (reference sequence). Trimming cost V 3 bases and J 6 bases; bases outside gene matches: 0.

The chain combines TRBV5-5 with TRBJ1-1; possibly TRBD1 for D (5 bases). This CDR3 contains 14 residues. The germline gives CDR1 SGHKS, CDR2 YYEKEE (reference sequence). V was trimmed by 1 base and J by 4 bases, leaving 11 bases between them. The CDR3 loop reads CASSLLGPVTEAFF. DNA for the CDR3: TGTGCCAGCAGCTTGTTGGGGCCAGTCACTGAAGCTTTCTTT.

The chain couples TRBV5-6 to TRBJ2-3; tentatively, D is TRBD1 (6 bases). The ends were cut back, 0 bases at V and 3 bases at J, with 11 bases in the middle. Looked up from germline, CDR1 is SGHDT and CDR2 is YYEEEE. This CDR3 spans 15 amino acids. This CDR3 is CASSLGQGPTDTQYF. CDR3 nucleotide sequence: TGTGCCAGCAGCTTGGGGCAGGGGCCAACAGATACGCAGTATTTT.

This chain joins TRBV7-2 and TRBJ2-7, with D possibly matching TRBD2 (6 bases). Trimming took 4 bases from V and 0 from J, leaving 13 bases between them. The germline CDR1 and CDR2 sequences are SGHTA and FQGNSA. The CDR3 covers 15 residues. The CDR3: CASSSPGLTSYEQYF. The CDR3 coding sequence is TGTGCCAGCAGCTCCCCGGGACTCACCTCCTACGAGCAGTACTTC.

This sequence joins TRBV4-3 and TRBJ2-3; D gene uncertain. The ends were cut back, 3 bases at V and 5 bases at J, with 12 bases in the middle. Germline CDR1 is LGHNA and CDR2 is YSLEER. The CDR3 extends over 14 amino acids. The CDR3: CASSQTPAVDTQYF. The CDR3 DNA sequence: TGCGCCAGCAGCCAGACCCCGGCGGTAGATACGCAGTATTTT.

This clone was seen just once. V and J are TRBV25-1 and TRBJ2-5, with D possibly being TRBD2 (5 bases). This CDR3 contains 13 residues. V lost 7 bases and J lost 5, with 14 bases in between. Germline CDR1 MGHDK, CDR2 SYGVNS. Here the CDR3 reads CASKRVGGETQYF. The CDR3 DNA sequence: TGTGCCAGCAAAAGGGTTGGCGGGGAGACCCAGTACTTC.

The rearrangement joins TRBV9 to TRBJ1-2; 7 positions match TRBD1. Germline V gene lookup returns CDR1 SGDLS and CDR2 YYNGEE. This CDR3 is 14 amino acids long. Trimming removed 6 bases from V and 3 bases from J; junction bases left unmatched: 8. The CDR3 coding sequence is TGTGCCAGCACAGTGACAGGGTCGGACTATGGCTACACCTTC. Translated, it gives CASTVTGSDYGYTF.

V usage is TRBV30 and J usage is TRBJ1-2, with D perhaps TRBD1 (5 bases). V dropped 0 bases and J dropped 5 bases, with 13 bases sitting between them. This CDR3 region has 14 residues. From germline, CDR1 is GTSNPN and CDR2 SVGIG (reference sequence). The CDR3 sequence: CAWSVGAGGYGYTF. In DNA form, the CDR3 reads TGTGCCTGGAGTGTTGGGGCCGGGGGTTATGGCTACACCTTC.

This chain connects TRBV11-2 to TRBJ2-2; 12 positions match TRBD2. CDR1 is SGHAT, CDR2 FQNNGV, per germline. The CDR3 is made up of 15 amino acids. The trim removed 5 bases at V and 5 bases at J, leaving 3 bases unmatched. In DNA form, the CDR3 reads TGTGCCAGCAGCCCGCTAGCGGGGGGGACCGGGGAGCTGTTTTTT. It encodes CASSPLAGGTGELFF.

The chain links TRBV5-1 to TRBJ1-5; D is undetermined. Germline CDR1 reads SGHRS; CDR2 reads YFSETQ. V gave up 2 bases and J gave up 7 bases, with 13 bases separating them. The CDR3 length is 14 residues. CDR3 amino acids: CASSLGDNMQPQHF. As DNA, the CDR3 is TGCGCCAGCAGCTTAGGCGACAATATGCAGCCCCAGCATTTT. The full variable domain, rest sourced from reference TRBV5-1 and TRBJ1-5, is KAGVTQTPRYLIKTRGQQVTLSCSPISGHRSVSWYQQTPGQGLQFLFEYFSETQRNKGNFPGRFSGRQFSNSRSEMNVSTLELGDSALYLCASSLGDNMQPQHFGDGTRLSIL.

The rearrangement joins TRBV5-8 to TRBJ1-2; D is unresolved. CDR3 length equals 18 residues. Trimming pared 2 bases from V and 2 bases from J, leaving 22 bases between. The germline V gene has CDR1 SGHTS and CDR2 YDEGEE. The CDR3 reads CASSFSGRVQWLNYGYTF. CDR3 coding DNA: TGTGCCAGCAGCTTTTCGGGTCGAGTACAATGGTTGAACTATGGCTACACCTTC.

The chain joins TRBV5-6 to TRBJ1-1; D is possibly TRBD1 (5 bases). There are 12 residues in the CDR3. Trimming took off 1 base at V and 8 bases at J, with 9 bases between the two ends. Germline CDR1 SGHDT, CDR2 YYEEEE. Written as DNA, the CDR3 is TGTGCCAGCAGCTTGACAGGTAAAGAAGCTTTCTTT. This sequence encodes CASSLTGKEAFF.

The V and J genes are TRBV20-1 and TRBJ1-4; D not certain. Trimming stripped 5 bases from V and 12 bases from J, with 7 bases between. From germline, CDR1 is DFQATT and CDR2 SNEGSKA (reference sequence). The CDR3 runs 9 residues. CDR3 DNA: TGCAGTGCTGGCTTCGAACTGTTTTTT. Protein sequence: CSAGFELFF.

The rearrangement uses TRBV12-5 and TRBJ2-3; TRBD2 agrees at 8 bases. CDR1 is LGHNT and CDR2 is FRNRAP in the germline V gene. Unmatched junction bases numbered 9, after V lost 4 bases and J lost 3 bases. The CDR3 is 16 amino acids. The CDR3 loop reads CASGSPGGGVTDTQYF. DNA of the CDR3: TGTGCTAGTGGTTCCCCGGGGGGGGGCGTAACAGATACGCAGTATTTT.

This clone appeared a few times. The V and J genes are TRBV4-2 and TRBJ2-7, with TRBD1 matching over 10 bases. The CDR3 runs 16 residues. The trim removed 0 bases at V and 5 bases at J, leaving 7 bases unmatched. The germline V gene encodes CDR1 LGHNA and CDR2 YNFKEQ. CDR3: CASSQDTGQGFDEQYF. CDR3 sequence (DNA): TGTGCCAGCAGCCAAGATACGGGACAGGGGTTCGACGAGCAGTACTTC.

The chain combines TRBV11-3 with TRBJ2-2; possibly TRBD2 for D (6 bases). V was cut by 1 base and J by 7 bases, with 16 bases left in between. Germline CDR1 is SGHNT and CDR2 is YENEEA. The CDR3 spans 16 residues. The CDR3 protein is CASSLVGLADGGELFF. The CDR3 DNA sequence: TGTGCCAGCAGCTTAGTGGGACTGGCTGACGGCGGGGAGCTGTTTTTT.

This clone was seen once. The chain combines TRBV7-8 with TRBJ1-4; 10 bases are a match to TRBD1. V was clipped by 3 bases and J by 8 bases; unmatched bases: 3. The CDR3 consists of 14 residues. Germline V gene data show CDR1 as SGHVS and CDR2 as FQNEAQ. The CDR3 is CASSLGTGVEKLFF. The CDR3 DNA is TGTGCCAGCAGCTTGGGGACAGGGGTCGAAAAACTGTTTTTT.

This clone has a single count. The chain couples TRBV6-5 to TRBJ1-6; D gene uncertain. Trimming stripped 4 bases from V and 3 bases from J, with 7 bases between. This CDR3 has 14 amino acids. The germline V gene encodes CDR1 MNHEY and CDR2 SVGAGI. The CDR3 DNA is TGTGCCAGCAGTTCCCTTCGCTATAATTCACCCCTCCACTTT. This translates into CASSSLRYNSPLHF.

This clone came up a few times. The rearrangement joins TRBV5-4 to TRBJ2-7, with 7 nucleotides matching TRBD1. After removal of 4 bases from V and 2 bases from J, the junction contained 3 bases not matched to a gene. Looked up from germline, CDR1 is SGHNT and CDR2 is YYREEE (reference sequence). The CDR3 has 13 amino acids. The CDR3 DNA sequence: TGTGCCAGCAGCCCGGGACAGACCTACGAGCAGTACTTC. It specifies CASSPGQTYEQYF.